The T cell receptor beta chain described here comes from a study of OX40 agonist ivuxolimab in advanced cancers. Overall study context: The dose-escalation group included hepatocellular carcinoma, melanoma, renal cell carcinoma and head and neck cancer. Study conclusions and caveats: The study did not work out the antigen specificity of the expanded peripheral T cells. There were, on average, more expanded clones in CD8+ T cells than in CD4+.

V was cut by 5 bases and J by 15 bases, with 14 bases left in between. CDR3 length: 11 residues. CDR1 and CDR2 (germline): SNHLY, FYNNEI. Sequencing used immunoSEQ multiplex PCR; TCRdb keeps in-frame clones, though not all of them. The repertoire holds roughly 80,000 clones, over 75% seen once, with roughly 0.33% in the top ten. Regarding this clone: Its specificity is unknown.

V and J are TRBV2 and TRBJ2-1, with D perhaps TRBD2 (5 bases). The clonotype comes from an adult with an advanced solid tumor such as melanoma, head and neck, liver or kidney cancer. The source material was CD4+ or CD8+ T cells sorted from blood, sampled in a trial of the OX40 agonist ivuxolimab. The chain's CDR3 is CASSLLATRFF. DNA of the CDR3: TGTGCCAGCAGTCTTCTAGCAACCCGGTTCTTC.